This T cell receptor beta chain came from a study of blood T cells in healthy people across ages. Findings of the study overall: Per million T cells, the diversity of TCR beta decreased roughly linearly as age advanced. Estimated diversity across one million T cells was deemed an underestimate. Fewer expanded clones and more diversity marked long-lived versus aged donors.

The authors ran a second PCR of 7 to 11 cycles using a sample-barcoded 5' primer and a J-beta primer mix. TCRdb reprocessed the 5' RACE reads with MiXCR, giving one entry per CDR3 protein. The data contain hundreds of thousands of distinct CDR3 sequences, less than 80% of them singletons. This CDR3 has 13 amino acids. The germline V gene has CDR1 SQVTM and CDR2 ANQGSEA. Trimming took off 6 bases at V and 4 bases at J, with 16 bases between the two ends. Remarks on this clonotype: The antigen is unknown.

This TCR derives from a man younger than 45 in good health. V gene TRBV29-1 combines with J gene TRBJ2-7; D might be TRBD1 (6 bases). Material for sequencing was blood. The chain's CDR3 is CSVAGQGLYEQYF. In DNA form, the CDR3 reads TGCAGCGTCGCTGGGCAGGGGCTATACGAGCAGTACTTC.